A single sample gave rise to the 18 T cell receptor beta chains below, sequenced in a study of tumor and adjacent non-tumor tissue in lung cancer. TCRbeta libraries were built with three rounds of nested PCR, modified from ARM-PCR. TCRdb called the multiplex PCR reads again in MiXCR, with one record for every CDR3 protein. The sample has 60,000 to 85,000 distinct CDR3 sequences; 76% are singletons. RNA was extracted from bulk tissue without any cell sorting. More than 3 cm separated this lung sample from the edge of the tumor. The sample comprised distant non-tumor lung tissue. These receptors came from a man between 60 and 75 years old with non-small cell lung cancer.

In DNA form, the CDR3 reads TGCAGTGCTAGATCGGATAGCGGGATCTCCTACGAGCAGTACTTC. This sequence encodes CSARSDSGISYEQYF. The chain carries TRBV20-1 and TRBJ2-7; TRBD2 matches 8 bases. The trim removed 2 bases at V and 0 bases at J, leaving 6 bases unmatched. The CDR3 length is 15 residues. The germline V gene has CDR1 DFQATT and CDR2 SNEGSKA (reference sequence).

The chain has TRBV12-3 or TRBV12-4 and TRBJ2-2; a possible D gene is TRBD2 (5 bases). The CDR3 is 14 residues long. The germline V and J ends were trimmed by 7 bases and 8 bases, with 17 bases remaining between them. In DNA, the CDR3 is TGTGCCAGCATCCTTAACCGAGGAGGAGGGGAGCTGTTTTTT. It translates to CASILNRGGGELFF.

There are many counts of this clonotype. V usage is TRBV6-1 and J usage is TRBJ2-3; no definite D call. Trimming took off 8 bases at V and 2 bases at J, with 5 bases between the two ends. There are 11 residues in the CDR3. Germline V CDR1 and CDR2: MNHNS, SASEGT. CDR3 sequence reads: CASLSTDTQYF. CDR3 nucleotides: TGTGCCAGCCTCTCCACAGATACGCAGTATTTT.

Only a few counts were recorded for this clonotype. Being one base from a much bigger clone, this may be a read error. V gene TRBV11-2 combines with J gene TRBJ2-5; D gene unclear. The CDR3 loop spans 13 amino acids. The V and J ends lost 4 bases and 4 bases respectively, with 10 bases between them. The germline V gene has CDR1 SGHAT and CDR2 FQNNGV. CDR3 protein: CASSSVFGETQYF. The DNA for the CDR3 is TGTGCCAGCAGCTCCGTGTTTGGAGAGACCCAGTACTTC.

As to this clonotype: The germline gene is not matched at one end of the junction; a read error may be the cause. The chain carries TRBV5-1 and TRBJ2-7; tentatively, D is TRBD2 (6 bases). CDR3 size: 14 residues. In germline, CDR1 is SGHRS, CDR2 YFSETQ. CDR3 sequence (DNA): TGCGTCAGCAGCTTGGAGACTAGTGACCACGAGCAGTACTTC. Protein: CVSSLETSDHEQYF.

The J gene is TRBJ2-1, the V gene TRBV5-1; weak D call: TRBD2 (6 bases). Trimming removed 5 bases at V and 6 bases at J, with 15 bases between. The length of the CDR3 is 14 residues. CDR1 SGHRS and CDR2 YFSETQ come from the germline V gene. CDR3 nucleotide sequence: TGCGCCAGCAGGGAGGAGGGTCTTGGCAATGAGCAGTTCTTC. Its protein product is CASREEGLGNEQFF.

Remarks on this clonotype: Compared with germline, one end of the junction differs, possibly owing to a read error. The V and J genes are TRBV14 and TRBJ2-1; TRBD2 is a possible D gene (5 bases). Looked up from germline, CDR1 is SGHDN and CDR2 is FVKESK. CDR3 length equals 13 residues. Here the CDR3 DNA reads TGTGCCAGTAGCCAAGAGACCGGGGATGAGCAGTTCTTC. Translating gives CASSQETGDEQFF.

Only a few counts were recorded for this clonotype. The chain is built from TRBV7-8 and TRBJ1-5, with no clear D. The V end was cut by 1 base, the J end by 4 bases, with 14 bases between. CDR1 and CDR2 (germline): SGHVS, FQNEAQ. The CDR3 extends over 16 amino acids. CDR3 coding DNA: TGTGCCAGCAGCTTAGTTTCGGACCATAGTAATCAGCCCCAGCATTTT. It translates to CASSLVSDHSNQPQHF.

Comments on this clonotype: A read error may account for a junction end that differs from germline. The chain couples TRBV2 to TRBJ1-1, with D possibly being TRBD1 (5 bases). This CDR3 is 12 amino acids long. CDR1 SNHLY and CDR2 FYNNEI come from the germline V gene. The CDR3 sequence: CARSQGNAEASF. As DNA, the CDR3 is TGTGCCAGGAGCCAGGGTAACGCTGAAGCTTCCTTT.

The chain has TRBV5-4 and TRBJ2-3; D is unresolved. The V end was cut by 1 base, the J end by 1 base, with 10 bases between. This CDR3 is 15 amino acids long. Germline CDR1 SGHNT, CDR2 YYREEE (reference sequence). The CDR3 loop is CASSLRDIRTDTQYF. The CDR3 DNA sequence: TGTGCCAGCAGCTTGCGAGACATACGCACAGATACGCAGTATTTT.

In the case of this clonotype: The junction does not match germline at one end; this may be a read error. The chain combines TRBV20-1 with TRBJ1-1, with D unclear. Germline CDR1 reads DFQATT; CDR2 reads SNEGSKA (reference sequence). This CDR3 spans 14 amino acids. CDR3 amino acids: CTARDSRVNTEAFF. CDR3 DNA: TGCACTGCTAGAGACTCCCGGGTGAACACTGAAGCTTTCTTT.

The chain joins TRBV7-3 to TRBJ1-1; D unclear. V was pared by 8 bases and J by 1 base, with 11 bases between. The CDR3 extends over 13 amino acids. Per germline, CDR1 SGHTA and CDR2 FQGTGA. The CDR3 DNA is TGTGCCAGCGTCGCTGGGAGGAACACTGAAGCTTTCTTT. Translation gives CASVAGRNTEAFF.

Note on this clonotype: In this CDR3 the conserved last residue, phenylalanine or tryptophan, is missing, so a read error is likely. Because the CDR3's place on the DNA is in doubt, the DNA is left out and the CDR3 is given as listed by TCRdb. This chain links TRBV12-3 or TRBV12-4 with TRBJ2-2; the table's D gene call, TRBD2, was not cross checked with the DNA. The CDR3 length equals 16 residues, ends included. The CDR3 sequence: CASSLGGGRGTGELFS.

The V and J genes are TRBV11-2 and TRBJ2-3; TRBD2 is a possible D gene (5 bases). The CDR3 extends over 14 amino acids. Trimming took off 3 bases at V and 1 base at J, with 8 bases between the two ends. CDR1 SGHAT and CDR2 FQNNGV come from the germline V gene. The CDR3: CASSFDYRTDTQYF. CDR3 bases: TGTGCCAGCAGCTTTGACTACCGCACAGATACGCAGTATTTT. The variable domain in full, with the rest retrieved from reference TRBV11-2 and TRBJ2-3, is EAGVAQSPRYKIIEKRQSVAFWCNPISGHATLYWYQQILGQGPKLLIQFQNNGVVDDSQLPKDRFSAERLKGVDSTLKIQPAKLEDSAVYLCASSFDYRTDTQYFGPGTRLTVL.

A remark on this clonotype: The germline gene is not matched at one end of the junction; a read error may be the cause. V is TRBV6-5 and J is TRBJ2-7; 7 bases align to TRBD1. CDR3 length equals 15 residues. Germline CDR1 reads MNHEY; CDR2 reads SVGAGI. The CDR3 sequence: CASSYGAGQVHEQYF. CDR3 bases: TGTGCTAGCAGTTACGGGGCTGGACAGGTTCACGAGCAGTACTTC.

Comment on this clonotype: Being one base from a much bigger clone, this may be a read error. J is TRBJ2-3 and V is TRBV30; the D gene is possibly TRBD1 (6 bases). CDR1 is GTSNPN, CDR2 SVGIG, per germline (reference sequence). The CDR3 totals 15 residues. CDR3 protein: CAWSSGRERTDMQYF. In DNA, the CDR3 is TGTGCCTGGAGTTCTGGCAGGGAGAGGACAGATATGCAGTATTTT.

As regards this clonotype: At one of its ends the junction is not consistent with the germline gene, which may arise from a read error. The CDR3 nucleotides read TGCAGCGTCTTCGTCCCTACAGAGCAGTACTTT. Translated, it gives CSVFVPTEQYF. The J gene is TRBJ2-7, the V gene TRBV29-1; D uncertain. This CDR3 spans 11 amino acids. Per germline, CDR1 SQVTM and CDR2 ANQGSEA.

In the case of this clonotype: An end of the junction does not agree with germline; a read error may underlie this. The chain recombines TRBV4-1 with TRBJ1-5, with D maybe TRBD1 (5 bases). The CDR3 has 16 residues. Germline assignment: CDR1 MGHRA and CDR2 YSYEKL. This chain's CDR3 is CARSQDRGYSNQPQHF. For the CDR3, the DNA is TGCGCCAGGAGCCAAGATAGGGGTTATAGTAATCAGCCCCAGCATTTT.